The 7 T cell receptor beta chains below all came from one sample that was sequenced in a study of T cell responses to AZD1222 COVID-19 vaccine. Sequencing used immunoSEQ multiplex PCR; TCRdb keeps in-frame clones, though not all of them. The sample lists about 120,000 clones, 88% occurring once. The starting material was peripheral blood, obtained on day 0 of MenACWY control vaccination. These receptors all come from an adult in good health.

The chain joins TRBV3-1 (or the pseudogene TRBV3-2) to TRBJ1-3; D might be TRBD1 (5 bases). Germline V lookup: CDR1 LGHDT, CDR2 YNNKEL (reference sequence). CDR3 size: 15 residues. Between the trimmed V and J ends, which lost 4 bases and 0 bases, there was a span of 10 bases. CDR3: CASSLQGASGNTIYF. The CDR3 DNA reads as TGTGCCAGCAGCCTCCAGGGAGCCTCTGGAAACACCATATATTTT.

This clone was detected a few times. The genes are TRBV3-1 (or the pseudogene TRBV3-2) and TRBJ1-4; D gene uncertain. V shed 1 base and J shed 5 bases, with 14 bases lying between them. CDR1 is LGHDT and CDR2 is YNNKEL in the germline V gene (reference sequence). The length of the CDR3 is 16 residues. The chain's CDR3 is CASSQGWALGNEKLFF. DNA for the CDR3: TGTGCCAGCAGCCAAGGATGGGCGTTGGGAAATGAAAAACTGTTTTTT.

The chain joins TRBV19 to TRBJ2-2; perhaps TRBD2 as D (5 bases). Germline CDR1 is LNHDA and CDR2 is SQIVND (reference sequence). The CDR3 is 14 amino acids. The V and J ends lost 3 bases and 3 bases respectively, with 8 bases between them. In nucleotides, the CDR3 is TGTGCCAGTAGTATTTCCGGGGACACCGGGGAGCTGTTTTTT. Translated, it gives CASSISGDTGELFF.

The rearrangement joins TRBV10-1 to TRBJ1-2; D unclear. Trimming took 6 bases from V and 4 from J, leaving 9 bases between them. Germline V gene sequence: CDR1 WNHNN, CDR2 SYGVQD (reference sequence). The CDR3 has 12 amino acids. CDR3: CASSGLLYGYTF. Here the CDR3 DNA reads TGCGCCAGCAGCGGGTTACTCTATGGCTACACCTTC.

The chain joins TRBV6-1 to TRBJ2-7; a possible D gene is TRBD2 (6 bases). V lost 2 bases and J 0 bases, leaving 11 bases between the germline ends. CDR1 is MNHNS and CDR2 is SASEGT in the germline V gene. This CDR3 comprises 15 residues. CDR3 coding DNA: TGTGCCAGCAGTGAAACTAGCTCAGGCTCCTACGAGCAGTACTTC. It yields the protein CASSETSSGSYEQYF.

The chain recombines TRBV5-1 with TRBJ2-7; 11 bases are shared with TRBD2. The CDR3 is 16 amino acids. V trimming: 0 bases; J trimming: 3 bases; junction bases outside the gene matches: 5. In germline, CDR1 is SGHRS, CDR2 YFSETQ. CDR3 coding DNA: TGCGCCAGCAGCTTGGGGGGGACTAGCGGCCTCTACGAGCAGTACTTC. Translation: CASSLGGTSGLYEQYF.

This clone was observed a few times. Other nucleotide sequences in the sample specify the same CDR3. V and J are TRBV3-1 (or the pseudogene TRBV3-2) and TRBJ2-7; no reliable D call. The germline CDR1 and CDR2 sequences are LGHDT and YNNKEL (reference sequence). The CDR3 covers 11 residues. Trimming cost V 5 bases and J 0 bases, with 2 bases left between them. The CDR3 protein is CASSSSYEQYF. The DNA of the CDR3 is TGTGCCAGCAGCTCCTCCTACGAGCAGTACTTC.